This TCR beta chain appears in the sequencing data of a study of OX40 agonist ivuxolimab in advanced cancers. The overall study: Ivuxolimab, an antibody acting as an agonist of OX40 (CD134), was used to treat patients. Patients were infused with ivuxolimab every 2 weeks at 0.01 to 10 mg/kg.

Notes on this clone: Its antigen is still unknown.

Data came from immunoSEQ multiplex PCR; TCRdb stores just in-frame clones and leaves some out. The table records about 63,000 clones, roughly nine tenths of them present only once. The ends lost 3 bases at V and 3 bases at J; junction bases unmatched: 8. This CDR3 region has 15 residues. The germline gives CDR1 SGHTA, CDR2 FQGNSA. Study findings and constraints: Which antigen the expanded peripheral T cells recognized is unknown.

The J gene is TRBJ2-7, the V gene TRBV7-2, with TRBD1 identical over 7 bases. This sample comprised CD4+ or CD8+ T cells sorted from blood, obtained in a trial of the OX40 agonist ivuxolimab. The clonotype was recovered from an adult with an advanced solid tumor such as melanoma, head and neck, liver or kidney cancer. CDR3 region: CASSFPETGIYEQYF. DNA for the CDR3: TGTGCCAGCAGCTTTCCTGAGACAGGGATCTACGAGCAGTACTTC.